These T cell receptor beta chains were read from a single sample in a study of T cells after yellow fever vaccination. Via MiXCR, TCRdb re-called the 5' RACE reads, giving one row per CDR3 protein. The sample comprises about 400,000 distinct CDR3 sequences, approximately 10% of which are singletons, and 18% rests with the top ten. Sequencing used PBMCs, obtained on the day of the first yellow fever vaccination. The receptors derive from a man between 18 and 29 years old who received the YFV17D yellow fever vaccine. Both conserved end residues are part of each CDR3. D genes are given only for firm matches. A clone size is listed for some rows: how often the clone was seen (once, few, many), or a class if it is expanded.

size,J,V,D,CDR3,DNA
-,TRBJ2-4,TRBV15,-,CATSGVTKNIQYF,TGTGCCACCAGCGGAGTAACCAAAAACATTCAGTACTTC
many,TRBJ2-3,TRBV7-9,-,CASSLDGYTDTQYF,TGTGCCAGCAGCTTAGACGGTTATACAGATACGCAGTATTTT
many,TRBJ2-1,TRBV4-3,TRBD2,CASSFTSGGYNEQFF,TGCGCCAGCAGCTTCACTAGCGGGGGTTACAATGAGCAGTTCTTC
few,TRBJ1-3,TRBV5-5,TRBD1,CASSSTGDPGNTIYF,TGTGCCAGCAGCTCCACAGGGGACCCTGGAAACACCATATATTTT
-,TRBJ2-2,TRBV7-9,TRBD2,CASSREVGELFF,TGTGCCAGCAGTCGGGAGGTCGGGGAGCTGTTTTTT
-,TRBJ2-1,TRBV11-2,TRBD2,CASSFILAAGRYNEQFF,TGTGCCAGCAGCTTTATACTAGCGGCGGGTCGCTACAATGAGCAGTTCTTC
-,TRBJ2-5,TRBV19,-,CASSDEFNGETQYF,TGTGCCAGTAGTGACGAGTTCAACGGGGAGACCCAGTACTTC
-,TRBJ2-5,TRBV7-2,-,CASSSTKETQYF,TGTGCCAGCAGCTCAACAAAGGAGACCCAGTACTTC
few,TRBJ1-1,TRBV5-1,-,CASGKTGPRTEAFF,TGCGCCAGCGGAAAGACGGGCCCGAGAACTGAAGCTTTCTTT
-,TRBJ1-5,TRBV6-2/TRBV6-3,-,CASMDSPFQPQHF,TGTGCCAGCATGGACAGTCCCTTTCAGCCCCAGCATTTT
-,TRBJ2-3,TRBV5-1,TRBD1,CASGPGGTGLYF,TGCGCCAGTGGTCCCGGCGGGACAGGGTTGTATTTT
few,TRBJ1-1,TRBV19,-,CASRGGFPMNTEAFF,TGTGCCAGTAGAGGAGGGTTCCCAATGAACACTGAAGCTTTCTTT
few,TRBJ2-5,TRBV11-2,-,CASTYLGREGGKETQYF,TGTGCCAGCACCTATCTGGGCAGGGAAGGAGGGAAAGAGACCCAGTACTTC
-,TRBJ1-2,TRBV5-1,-,CASSLTGSYGYTF,TGCGCCAGCAGCCTGACAGGTTCCTATGGCTACACCTTC
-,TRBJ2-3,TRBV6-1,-,CASRGPGQRSIDTQYF,TGTGCCAGCAGAGGGCCGGGCCAAAGGTCGATAGATACGCAGTATTTT
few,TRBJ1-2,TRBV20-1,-,CSARDLRGRGYGYTF,TGCAGTGCTAGAGATCTTCGGGGGAGGGGCTATGGCTACACCTTC
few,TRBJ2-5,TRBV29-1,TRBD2,CSVAREGLAGRETQYF,TGCAGCGTTGCCCGCGAAGGACTAGCGGGGAGGGAGACCCAGTACTTC
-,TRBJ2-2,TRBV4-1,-,CASSQHRVNTGELFF,TGCGCCAGCAGCCAACATAGAGTAAACACCGGGGAGCTGTTTTTT
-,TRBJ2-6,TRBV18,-,CASSPLSSSGANVLTF,TGTGCCAGCTCACCATTATCTTCCTCTGGGGCCAACGTCCTGACTTTC
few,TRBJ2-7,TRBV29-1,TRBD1,CSASSWTGDGEQYF,TGCAGCGCCAGCTCCTGGACAGGGGACGGCGAGCAGTACTTC
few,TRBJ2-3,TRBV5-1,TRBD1,CASSLGDRAPDTQYF,TGCGCCAGCAGCTTGGGCGACAGGGCCCCAGATACGCAGTATTTT
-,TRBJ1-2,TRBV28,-,CASSLGARGSPGYTF,TGTGCCAGCAGTTTAGGGGCCCGGGGCTCCCCCGGCTACACCTTC
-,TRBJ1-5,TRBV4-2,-,CASSQDPGRGPQHF,TGTGCCAGCAGCCAAGACCCGGGACGGGGGCCCCAGCATTTT
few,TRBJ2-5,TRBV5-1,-,CASSWGRTGAQETQYF,TGCGCCAGCAGTTGGGGCAGGACCGGAGCTCAAGAGACCCAGTACTTC
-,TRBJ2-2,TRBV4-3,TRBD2,CASRGSSGNTGELFF,TGCGCCAGCCGGGGGTCTAGCGGAAACACCGGGGAGCTGTTTTTT
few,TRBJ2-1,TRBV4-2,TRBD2,CASSQAAGGNSEQFF,TGTGCCAGCAGCCAAGCAGCGGGGGGAAACAGTGAGCAGTTCTTC
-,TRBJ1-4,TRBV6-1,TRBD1,CASSIGQGNEKLFF,TGTGCCAGCAGTATCGGACAGGGGAATGAAAAACTGTTTTTT
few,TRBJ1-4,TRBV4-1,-,CASSSPQEAGKLFF,TGCGCCAGCAGCTCCCCTCAGGAGGCGGGAAAACTGTTTTTT
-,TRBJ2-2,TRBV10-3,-,CAIRPGSDTGELFF,TGTGCCATCAGACCTGGAAGCGACACCGGGGAGCTGTTTTTT
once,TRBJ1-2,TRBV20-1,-,CSARGSGFGSNYGYTF,TGCAGTGCTAGAGGGTCTGGGTTTGGCTCTAACTATGGCTACACCTTC
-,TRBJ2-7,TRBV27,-,CASSLSLGSHYEQYF,TGTGCCAGCAGTTTATCCTTAGGTTCCCATTACGAGCAGTACTTC
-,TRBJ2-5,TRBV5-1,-,CASRPEGPETQYF,TGCGCCAGCAGACCCGAGGGGCCGGAGACCCAGTACTTC
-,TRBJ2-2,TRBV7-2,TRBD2,CASSLDPGGHTGELFF,TGTGCCAGCAGCTTAGATCCGGGGGGGCACACCGGGGAGCTGTTTTTT
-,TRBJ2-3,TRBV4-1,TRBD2,CASNAGGGDTDTQYF,TGCGCCAGCAACGCGGGAGGGGGTGACACAGATACGCAGTATTTT
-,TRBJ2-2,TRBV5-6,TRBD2,CASSFRASGSTGELFF,TGTGCCAGCAGCTTTAGGGCTAGCGGGTCCACCGGGGAGCTGTTTTTT
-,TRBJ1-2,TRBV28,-,CATGLYGYTF,TGTGCCACAGGGCTTTATGGCTACACCTTC
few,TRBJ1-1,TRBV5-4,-,CASSSSDRNTEAFF,TGTGCCAGCAGCTCGTCGGACAGGAACACTGAAGCTTTCTTT
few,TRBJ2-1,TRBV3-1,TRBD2,CASSRAGDPYNEQFF,TGTGCCAGCAGCCGAGCGGGGGACCCCTACAATGAGCAGTTCTTC
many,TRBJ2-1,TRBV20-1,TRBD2,CSPLAGATHEQFF,TGCAGTCCCTTAGCGGGGGCGACGCATGAGCAGTTCTTC
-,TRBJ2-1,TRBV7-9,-,CASSPAGTGQGFNEQFF,TGTGCCAGCAGCCCGGCGGGCACAGGGCAAGGGTTCAATGAGCAGTTCTTC
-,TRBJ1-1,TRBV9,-,CASSVAAVNTEAFF,TGTGCCAGCAGCGTGGCGGCAGTGAACACTGAAGCTTTCTTT